The present T cell receptor beta chain was sequenced within a study of blood T cells in healthy people across ages. Study results and caveats: Shifts in expanded clonotypes may have been confounded by donor CMV status, which was unknown.

Germline V gives CDR1 DFQATT, CDR2 SNEGSKA (reference sequence). The CDR3 totals 15 residues. Trimming at V came to 1 base and at J to 4 bases, leaving 7 bases not matched to a gene. Combining a sample-barcoded 5' primer with a J-beta primer mix, a second PCR ran for roughly 6 to 12 cycles. Tagging of each cDNA molecule was performed by a template-switch adaptor with 12 random nucleotides. TCRdb reprocessed the 5' RACE reads with MiXCR, giving one entry per CDR3 protein. The sample lists more than 800,000 distinct CDR3 sequences, 29% occurring once. This clonotype was seen repeatedly, ten times or more. Its matching antigen is unknown.

The source material was blood. The chain recombines TRBV20-1 with TRBJ2-5, with TRBD2 matching 9 bases. This clonotype was obtained from a woman older than 75 in good health. The CDR3: CSARVMGTSSETQYF. In nucleotides, the CDR3 is TGCAGTGCTAGAGTCATGGGGACTAGCTCAGAGACCCAGTACTTC.